The 32 T cell receptor beta chains reported below all come from one sample, sequenced in a study of CD8+ T cells in alopecia areata. Reverse transcription of extracted RNA yielded cDNA, which provided the sequencing template. Sequencing used immunoSEQ multiplex PCR; TCRdb keeps in-frame clones, though not all of them. The sample yields 110,000 or so clones, approximately 60% seen once. The specimen sequenced was CD4+ T cells sorted from blood. Receptors were obtained from a human donor in good health.

This clone was observed a handful of times. This chain connects TRBV5-1 to TRBJ2-7; 7 bases align to TRBD1. The CDR3 runs to 13 residues. The germline V gene encodes CDR1 SGHRS and CDR2 YFSETQ. Losses at the gene ends were 3 bases for V and 5 bases for J; bases not matched to a gene: 5. The CDR3 protein is CASSYGQADEQYF. The CDR3 DNA sequence: TGCGCCAGCAGCTATGGACAGGCCGACGAGCAGTACTTC.

The J gene is TRBJ2-7, the V gene TRBV5-4, with a weak D call TRBD1 (5 bases). The V gene lost 3 bases and the J gene lost 4 bases, with 17 bases spanning the gap. Germline CDR1 SGHNT, CDR2 YYREEE (reference sequence). CDR3 length equals 15 residues. The CDR3: CASSSAGQGTYEQYF. CDR3 in DNA: TGTGCCAGCAGCTCGGCCGGGCAGGGTACGTACGAGCAGTACTTC.

A word on this clone: Other DNA sequences from this sample encode an identical CDR3 as well. V usage is TRBV30 and J usage is TRBJ1-2; D not certain. CDR1 is GTSNPN, CDR2 SVGIG, per germline (reference sequence). The CDR3 sequence is 12 residues long. The V end was cut by 1 base, the J end by 4 bases, with 7 bases between. DNA for the CDR3: TGTGCCTGGAGTGAAACGGGCTATGGCTACACCTTC. Residues: CAWSETGYGYTF.

V and J are TRBV29-1 and TRBJ2-3; D uncertain. Germline values: CDR1 SQVTM, CDR2 ANQGSEA. There are 10 residues in the CDR3. V lost 7 bases to trimming and J lost 6 bases, with 8 bases between them. CDR3: CSGSWDTQYF. The CDR3 DNA reads TGCAGCGGCTCGTGGGATACGCAGTATTTT.

This chain joins TRBV6-1 and TRBJ2-2; D is ambiguous. The CDR3 is made up of 14 amino acids. V shed 4 bases and J shed 0 bases, with 6 bases lying between them. Germline V gives CDR1 MNHNS, CDR2 SASEGT. The DNA for the CDR3 is TGTGCCAGCAGTGTGAAAGCGAACACCGGGGAGCTGTTTTTT. Translated, it gives CASSVKANTGELFF.

This sequence joins TRBV7-2 and TRBJ1-1; 7 nucleotides match TRBD1. Germline V gives CDR1 SGHTA, CDR2 FQGNSA. The CDR3 runs 16 residues. V gave up 2 bases and J gave up 6 bases; unmatched junction bases: 12. The chain's CDR3 is CASSLSARGMRAEAFF. The CDR3 DNA follows: TGTGCCAGCAGCTTATCCGCCAGGGGGATGAGGGCTGAAGCTTTCTTT.

The V call is TRBV5-1, the J call TRBJ2-7, with 11 bases matching TRBD2. This CDR3 spans 15 amino acids. From germline, CDR1 is SGHRS and CDR2 YFSETQ. V was pared by 1 base and J by 4 bases, with 4 bases of the junction left unmatched. The DNA for the CDR3 is TGCGCCAGCAGCTTGCTACTAGCGGGGGAATACGAGCAGTACTTC. Protein: CASSLLLAGEYEQYF.

The rearrangement links TRBV19 to TRBJ2-3; D perhaps matches TRBD2 (5 bases). Trimming pared 1 base from V and 4 bases from J, leaving 9 bases between. There are 14 residues in the CDR3. Germline V gene sequence: CDR1 LNHDA, CDR2 SQIVND (reference sequence). The CDR3, as DNA: TGTGCCAGTAGTATAGGAGGGAACCCAGATACGCAGTATTTT. Translating it yields CASSIGGNPDTQYF.

This clone was observed once. The chain joins TRBV30 to TRBJ1-3; D call uncertain. Trimming took 0 bases from V and 8 from J, leaving 8 bases between them. This CDR3 is built from 12 residues. CDR1 is GTSNPN, CDR2 SVGIG, per germline (reference sequence). This CDR3 is CAWSVQGDTIYF. CDR3 sequence (DNA): TGTGCCTGGAGTGTACAAGGAGACACCATATATTTT.

Within the sample, this clone is medium-sized (0.01 to 0.1%). V is TRBV21-1 and J is TRBJ1-1. TRBV21-1 is a documented pseudogene. The CDR3 has 12 residues. The CDR3 spells CASSKGRTEAFF. The DNA for the CDR3 is TGTGCCAGCAGCAAGGGGAGGACTGAAGCTTTCTTT.

J is TRBJ2-3 and V is TRBV2; 8 nucleotides line up with TRBD2. The V and J ends lost 8 bases and 2 bases, in that order; junction bases with no gene match: 12. CDR3 size: 16 residues. Germline values: CDR1 SNHLY, CDR2 FYNNEI. CDR3 DNA: TGTGCCAGCGGGATAGCGGGGAGCAAATACACAGATACGCAGTATTTT. Translated, it gives CASGIAGSKYTDTQYF.

J is TRBJ1-1 and V is TRBV29-1; D may be TRBD1 (6 bases). The germline V gene has CDR1 SQVTM and CDR2 ANQGSEA. Trimming removed 6 bases from V and 1 base from J, with 12 bases in between. The CDR3 covers 13 residues. CDR3 sequence (DNA): TGCAGCGTCGGGACACACACGAACACTGAAGCTTTCTTT. The encoded protein is CSVGTHTNTEAFF.

This chain joins TRBV30 and TRBJ1-1; D call uncertain. CDR1 and CDR2 from the germline V gene are GTSNPN and SVGIG (reference sequence). V gave up 1 base and J gave up 4 bases, with 10 bases separating them. There are 13 residues in the CDR3. As DNA, the CDR3 is TGTGCCTGGAGTGGATTACTGGGCACTGAAGCTTTCTTT. Translation gives CAWSGLLGTEAFF.

V gene TRBV7-2 combines with J gene TRBJ1-5; perhaps TRBD1 as D (5 bases). The V end lost 1 base, the J end lost 6 bases, and 13 bases lay between the germline ends. CDR3 length: 15 residues. Germline assignment: CDR1 SGHTA and CDR2 FQGNSA. CDR3 bases: TGTGCCAGCAGCTTAGAGGGGCCCCCCCTTCAGCCCCAGCATTTT. It translates to CASSLEGPPLQPQHF.

The chain recombines TRBV30 with TRBJ1-1; no definite D call. Trimming left V 4 bases short and J 3 bases short, with 12 bases between. CDR3 length: 13 amino acids. Germline V gene data show CDR1 as GTSNPN and CDR2 as SVGIG (reference sequence). For the CDR3, the DNA is TGTGCCTGGACGCGGAGTTTGGACACTGAAGCTTTCTTT. It codes for CAWTRSLDTEAFF.

The gene calls are TRBV5-4 and TRBJ1-1, with D perhaps TRBD1 (5 bases). The ends were cut back, 5 bases at V and 6 bases at J, with 20 bases in the middle. The germline gives CDR1 SGHNT, CDR2 YYREEE (reference sequence). This CDR3 comprises 15 residues. DNA of the CDR3: TGTGCCAGCAGTCAGATAGGGTCCAAGACAGCTGAAGCTTTCTTT. It yields the protein CASSQIGSKTAEAFF.

The rearrangement links TRBV30 to TRBJ2-1; perhaps TRBD2 as D (5 bases). The CDR3 runs to 13 residues. The ends were cut back, 2 bases at V and 3 bases at J, with 8 bases in the middle. Germline CDR1 and CDR2: GTSNPN and SVGIG (reference sequence). CDR3 in amino acids: CAWSPGNYNEQFF. Here the CDR3 DNA reads TGTGCCTGGAGTCCCGGGAACTACAATGAGCAGTTCTTC.

This clone occurred once. The rearrangement links TRBV29-1 to TRBJ1-1, with D hard to call. Trimming pared 6 bases from V and 0 bases from J, leaving 8 bases between. The CDR3 extends over 12 amino acids. CDR1 and CDR2 (germline): SQVTM, ANQGSEA. DNA of the CDR3: TGCAGCGTCCGAGCACTGAACACTGAAGCTTTCTTT. Translating gives CSVRALNTEAFF.

The table lists this clone with a few counts. V is TRBV19 and J is TRBJ2-1; TRBD1 agrees at 7 bases. With V trimmed by 4 bases and J by 7 bases, 4 bases remained unmatched. CDR1 and CDR2 from the germline V gene are LNHDA and SQIVND (reference sequence). The CDR3 totals 13 residues. The CDR3 loop is CASSSDRENEQFF. In DNA, the CDR3 is TGTGCCAGTAGTAGTGACAGGGAGAATGAGCAGTTCTTC.

This sequence joins TRBV2 and TRBJ1-5, with 8 nucleotides matching TRBD1. V lost 5 bases, J lost 2 bases, and 5 bases stayed unmatched. The CDR3 is made up of 15 amino acids. Per germline, CDR1 SNHLY and CDR2 FYNNEI. The CDR3 loop reads CASSPDREGNQPQHF. The CDR3 DNA is TGTGCCAGCAGTCCGGACAGGGAAGGCAATCAGCCCCAGCATTTT.

The genes are TRBV5-1 and TRBJ2-3, with D maybe TRBD1 (6 bases). V dropped 5 bases and J dropped 4 bases, with 14 bases sitting between them. Per the germline V gene, CDR1 is SGHRS and CDR2 is YFSETQ. This CDR3 comprises 14 residues. The CDR3 region has the DNA TGCGCCAGCAGGAAGAAGGGGGTGGCAGATACGCAGTATTTT. As protein: CASRKKGVADTQYF.

This clone was seen only once. The V call is TRBV30, the J call TRBJ2-1; weak D call: TRBD2 (6 bases). Germline CDR1 reads GTSNPN; CDR2 reads SVGIG (reference sequence). The CDR3 spans 11 residues. V was cut by 8 bases and J by 8 bases, with 13 bases left in between. The CDR3 reads CAGDSLDEQFF. The CDR3 nucleotides read TGTGCCGGGGACTCCCTTGATGAGCAGTTCTTC.

This clone was observed a few times. This chain joins TRBV14 and TRBJ2-6; tentative D call: TRBD1 (6 bases). Germline V gene lookup returns CDR1 SGHDN and CDR2 FVKESK. There are 15 residues in the CDR3. Trimming took off 4 bases at V and 0 bases at J, with 7 bases between the two ends. CDR3 bases: TGTGCCAGCAGCCCGACAGGCTCTGGGGCCAACGTCCTGACTTTC. Residues: CASSPTGSGANVLTF.

This clone was counted a few times. The DNA of the CDR3 is TGTGCCAGCAGCCAGGGACAGGCCCAAGGCTACACCTTC. It translates to CASSQGQAQGYTF. The chain uses TRBV5-4 and TRBJ1-2; TRBD1 agrees at 8 bases. J lost 8 bases, V lost 4 bases, and 7 bases had no gene match. The CDR3 is 13 amino acids. The germline V gene encodes CDR1 SGHNT and CDR2 YYREEE (reference sequence).

V is TRBV30 and J is TRBJ1-3; D remains unclear. The CDR3 is 15 residues long. Germline CDR1 GTSNPN, CDR2 SVGIG (reference sequence). V shed 3 bases and J shed 0 bases, with 12 bases lying between them. The CDR3 reads CAWSRSTSSGNTIYF. For the CDR3, the DNA is TGTGCCTGGAGCAGATCCACGTCCTCTGGAAACACCATATATTTT. Supplemented by reference TRBV30 and TRBJ1-3, the full variable domain reads SQTIHQWPATLVQPVGSPLSLECTVEGTSNPNLYWYRQAAGRGLQLLFYSVGIGQISSEVPQNLSASRPQDRQFILSSKKLLLSDSGFYLCAWSRSTSSGNTIYFGEGSWLTVV.

The chain carries TRBV15 and TRBJ2-3; TRBD2 aligns across 9 bases. The germline CDR1 and CDR2 sequences are LNHNV and YYDKDF (reference sequence). The CDR3 sequence is 16 residues long. J was trimmed by 5 bases and V by 1 base; bases with no gene match: 7. The CDR3 bases are TGTGCCACCAGCAGAGTGGAAGCGGGGGGACGAGATACGCAGTATTTT. Encoded protein: CATSRVEAGGRDTQYF. The variable domain in full, completed from reference TRBV15 and TRBJ2-3, reads DAMVIQNPRYQVTQFGKPVTLSCSQTLNHNVMYWYQQKSSQAPKLLFHYYDKDFNNEADTPDNFQSRRPNTSFCFLDIRSPGLGDTAMYLCATSRVEAGGRDTQYFGPGTRLTVL.

J is TRBJ1-1 and V is TRBV4-1; D gene unclear. V gave up 2 bases and J gave up 5 bases, with 12 bases separating them. The germline V gene has CDR1 MGHRA and CDR2 YSYEKL. The CDR3 covers 14 residues. CDR3 in amino acids: CASSQQNQGTEAFF. The CDR3 DNA follows: TGCGCCAGCAGCCAACAGAACCAAGGGACTGAAGCTTTCTTT.

The rearrangement links TRBV29-1 to TRBJ1-4, with unresolved D. This CDR3 region has 14 residues. V was pared by 5 bases and J by 5 bases, with 15 bases between. Germline V gene lookup returns CDR1 SQVTM and CDR2 ANQGSEA. Written as DNA, the CDR3 is TGCAGCGTTCGGTTCAGCGGTCTAAATGAAAAACTGTTTTTT. It codes for CSVRFSGLNEKLFF.

This clone was observed a handful of times. V usage is TRBV7-2 and J usage is TRBJ1-1, with D perhaps matching TRBD1 (5 bases). The germline CDR1 and CDR2 sequences are SGHTA and FQGNSA. The V end was cut by 2 bases, the J end by 4 bases, with 8 bases between. The CDR3 length is 13 residues. CDR3 DNA: TGTGCCAGCAGCTTAAAGAGGGGCACTGAAGCTTTCTTT. The encoded protein is CASSLKRGTEAFF.

The chain employs TRBV6-1 and TRBJ2-5, with 10 positions matching TRBD2. With V trimmed by 4 bases and J by 5 bases, 13 bases remained unmatched. CDR1 is MNHNS and CDR2 is SASEGT in the germline V gene. This CDR3 comprises 17 residues. The DNA for the CDR3 is TGTGCCAGCAGTGGGCCTATAGCGGGAGGCCCGACGGAGACCCAGTACTTC. This encodes CASSGPIAGGPTETQYF.

This clone was picked up a small number of times. The CDR3 region has the DNA TGTGCCAGCACCCGGGACACCCTTGGGGCTTTCTTT. Protein: CASTRDTLGAFF. V is TRBV21-1 and J is TRBJ1-1; the table's D call TRBD1 went unverified against the DNA. TRBV21-1 is a listed pseudogene. The CDR3 is made up of 12 amino acids.

This clone has just one count. The gene calls are TRBV6-5 and TRBJ1-6, with 7 positions matching TRBD1. Per the germline V gene, CDR1 is MNHEY and CDR2 is SVGAGI. J was trimmed by 5 bases and V by 5 bases; bases with no gene match: 6. The CDR3 runs 15 residues. For the CDR3, the DNA is TGTGCCAGCAGTACCTCCGGGACAGATAATTCACCCCTCCACTTT. Its protein is CASSTSGTDNSPLHF.